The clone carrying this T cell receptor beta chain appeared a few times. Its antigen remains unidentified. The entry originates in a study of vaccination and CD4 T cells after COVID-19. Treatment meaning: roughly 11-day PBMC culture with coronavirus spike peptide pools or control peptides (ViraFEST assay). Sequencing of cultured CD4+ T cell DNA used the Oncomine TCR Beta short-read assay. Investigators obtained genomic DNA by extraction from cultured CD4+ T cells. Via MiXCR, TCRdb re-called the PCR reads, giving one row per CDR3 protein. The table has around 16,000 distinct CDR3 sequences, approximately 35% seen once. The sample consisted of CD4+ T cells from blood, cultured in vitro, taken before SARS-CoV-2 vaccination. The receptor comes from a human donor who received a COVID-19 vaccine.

Written as DNA, the CDR3 is TGTGCCAGTACCCCACCAGACAGGTTTTATGGCTACACCTTC. It is translated as CASTPPDRFYGYTF. The V call is TRBV19, the J call TRBJ1-2; TRBD1 might be the D (6 bases). CDR1 and CDR2 (germline): LNHDA, SQIVND (reference sequence). The CDR3 runs 14 residues. The V and J ends lost 7 bases and 5 bases respectively, with 17 bases between them. Filled out from reference TRBV19 and TRBJ1-2, the complete variable domain reads DGGITQSPKYLFRKEGQNVTLSCEQNLNHDAMYWYRQDPGQGLRLIYYSQIVNDFQKGDIAEGYSVSREKKESFPLTVTSAQKNPTAFYLCASTPPDRFYGYTFGSGTRLTVV.